A selection of T cell receptor beta chains follows, all from one sample in a study of blood T cell repertoires in COVID-19. Using immunoSEQ multiplex PCR, the repertoire was profiled, and TCRdb retains in-frame clones only, with some absent. This table has around 140,000 clones, approximately 90% appearing once. The material sequenced was peripheral blood. The receptors stem from a man between 65 and 85 years old with active COVID-19. The CDR3 runs from the conserved cysteine through the conserved F or W. The D gene is left open where the match is weak. Some rows have no size entry. The others give once, few or many, or a class for an expanded clone.

DNA,CDR3,V,D,length,size,J
TGCGCCAGCAGAAGACCGGGACTAGCGGATTTCACAGATACGCAGTATTTT,CASRRPGLADFTDTQYF,TRBV4-1,TRBD2,17,NA,TRBJ2-3
TGTGCCAGCAGTTTAGGGCGCAGGCTCGGATCTTTCTTT,CASSLGRRLGSFF,TRBV28,NA,13,NA,TRBJ1-1
TGTGCCAGCAGCTTATGGGGGACTAGCTACGAGCAGTACTTC,CASSLWGTSYEQYF,TRBV11-2,TRBD2,14,NA,TRBJ2-7
TGTGCCAGCAGCTTAGGACGGACAGGGGAATACAACTATGGCTACACCTTC,CASSLGRTGEYNYGYTF,TRBV7-9,TRBD1,17,NA,TRBJ1-2
TGTGCCAGCAGCCTCACCCAGGAGGTCGGCAACACCATATATTTT,CASSLTQEVGNTIYF,TRBV5-4,NA,15,NA,TRBJ1-3
TGTGCCACCAACGACAGGGTCGGCAATCAGCCCCAGCATTTT,CATNDRVGNQPQHF,TRBV15,TRBD1,14,NA,TRBJ1-5
TGTGCCAGTAGTATAGGAGCAGGGTGGGACACTGAAGCTTTCTTT,CASSIGAGWDTEAFF,TRBV19,NA,15,NA,TRBJ1-1
TGTGCCAGCAGCTTACAGGGCCGATTGGGGAATTCACCCCTCCACTTT,CASSLQGRLGNSPLHF,TRBV5-5,NA,16,NA,TRBJ1-6
TGTGCCAGCAGCTTGAGGGGACAGGGGGCAAGGGAGCAGTACTTC,CASSLRGQGAREQYF,TRBV5-8,TRBD1,15,once,TRBJ2-7
TGTGCCACCAGTGATCCACAGGGGGCTAGCGCCCGCTCCTACAATGAGCAGTTCTTC,CATSDPQGASARSYNEQFF,TRBV24-1,TRBD1,19,NA,TRBJ2-1
TGTGCCAGCACCCCTCTCGGGTACACCGGGGAGCTGTTTTTT,CASTPLGYTGELFF,TRBV27,NA,14,NA,TRBJ2-2
TGTGCCAGCAGTTATAGGCGGGTTGGGAGGGAGCAGTACTTC,CASSYRRVGREQYF,TRBV6-5,NA,14,NA,TRBJ2-7
TGTGCCAGCAGTCTAGGGACAGGGCGCGAGCAGTTCTTC,CASSLGTGREQFF,TRBV28,TRBD1,13,NA,TRBJ2-1
TGTGCCAGCAGCTTAGTCCTCTATGGCTACACCTTC,CASSLVLYGYTF,TRBV7-2,NA,12,NA,TRBJ1-2
TGCAGCGTTGGCGGGAAACAGTCGGACACTGAAGCTTTCTTT,CSVGGKQSDTEAFF,TRBV29-1,NA,14,NA,TRBJ1-1
TGTGCCACGGAATCCGACAGGGGGTACTCTGGGGCCAACGTCCTGACTTTC,CATESDRGYSGANVLTF,TRBV5-6,TRBD1,17,NA,TRBJ2-6
TGTGCCAGCAGCCGGGGAGGGGTTGGGTACGAGCAGTACTTC,CASSRGGVGYEQYF,TRBV9,TRBD2,14,NA,TRBJ2-7
TGTGCCAGCAGTTCCCTCCCCGGGGGGTATGGCTACACCTTC,CASSSLPGGYGYTF,TRBV28,NA,14,NA,TRBJ1-2
TGTGCCAGCAGCCCGTGGGGGAGGAGCTCCTATAATTCACCCCTCCACTTT,CASSPWGRSSYNSPLHF,TRBV5-6,NA,17,NA,TRBJ1-6
TGTGCCAGCAGTTTATACCCTCCGAGGGTGAACACTGAAGCTTTCTTT,CASSLYPPRVNTEAFF,TRBV28,NA,16,NA,TRBJ1-1
TGTGCCAGTAGTAACCGGGACAGGGGGACCTTTAGCAATCAGCCCCAGCATTTT,CASSNRDRGTFSNQPQHF,TRBV19,TRBD1,18,NA,TRBJ1-5
TGTGCCAGCAGCGAGGGAGGGACAGGGGGCGTGGAAGGCTACACCTTC,CASSEGGTGGVEGYTF,TRBV9,TRBD1,16,NA,TRBJ1-2